The 4 T cell receptor beta chains given below trace back to one sample, sequenced in a study of cytomegalovirus exposure and HLA in healthy donors. The PCR ran on 60 Vbeta and 13 Jbeta primers. The assay was immunoSEQ multiplex PCR, and TCRdb's table has in-frame clones only and misses some. This listing includes about 200,000 clones. Material: PBMCs. These receptors originate from a girl between 2 and 10 years old in good health and CMV-seropositive.

Worth noting for this clone: This sample includes further DNA sequences coding for the same CDR3. The gene calls are TRBV2 and TRBJ2-7; 9 bases line up with TRBD1. This CDR3 has 14 amino acids. V gave up 8 bases and J gave up 2 bases; unmatched junction bases: 7. Germline V lookup: CDR1 SNHLY, CDR2 FYNNEI. CDR3 loop: CASGLQGAPYEQYF. The CDR3 DNA reads as TGTGCCAGCGGGTTACAGGGGGCTCCCTACGAGCAGTACTTC.

The chain combines TRBV28 with TRBJ1-1; D perhaps matches TRBD1 (6 bases). This CDR3 has 13 amino acids. Trimming stripped 3 bases from V and 11 bases from J, with 16 bases between. From germline, CDR1 is MDHEN and CDR2 SYDVKM. CDR3 nucleotide sequence: TGTGCCAGCAGTTTGTCACAGGGATTGTACGCTTTCTTT. Residues: CASSLSQGLYAFF. Using reference TRBV28 and TRBJ1-1 for the parts outside the CDR3, the full variable domain is DVKVTQSSRYLVKRTGEKVFLECVQDMDHENMFWYRQDPGLGLRLIYFSYDVKMKEKGDIPEGYSVSREKKERFSLILESASTNQTSMYLCASSLSQGLYAFFGQGTRLTVV.

J is TRBJ1-5 and V is TRBV28, with D possibly matching TRBD1 (5 bases). V was trimmed by 10 bases and J by 8 bases, leaving 12 bases between them. From germline, CDR1 is MDHEN and CDR2 SYDVKM. The CDR3 has 11 amino acids. CDR3 region: CATAGGEPQHF. As DNA, the CDR3 is TGTGCCACCGCTGGGGGGGAGCCCCAGCATTTT. The whole variable domain, remainder taken from reference TRBV28 and TRBJ1-5, is DVKVTQSSRYLVKRTGEKVFLECVQDMDHENMFWYRQDPGLGLRLIYFSYDVKMKEKGDIPEGYSVSREKKERFSLILESASTNQTSMYLCATAGGEPQHFGDGTRLSIL.

V usage is TRBV7-6 and J usage is TRBJ2-5; 14 bases map to TRBD2. This CDR3 has 18 amino acids. J gave up 5 bases and V 4 bases, and 12 bases lay outside the gene matches. Germline V gives CDR1 SGHVS, CDR2 FNYEAQ. Here the CDR3 reads CASSSGTSGSAVWETQYF. The CDR3 nucleotides are TGTGCCAGCAGCTCCGGGACTAGCGGGAGCGCAGTGTGGGAGACCCAGTACTTC.